A selection of T cell receptor beta chains follows, all from one sample in a study of T cell responses to AZD1222 COVID-19 vaccine. TCRdb keeps only in-frame clones here, not all; method: immunoSEQ multiplex PCR. The table lists some 160,000 clones, 87% of them singletons. The material was peripheral blood, obtained 28 days after the second AZD1222 dose. The receptors originated from an adult who received the AZD1222 COVID-19 vaccine. Each CDR3 is given with its conserved first and last residue. The order of the fields is V gene, D gene, clone size, J gene, CDR3 DNA, CDR3 protein. D genes are given only for firm matches. Where a row states a size, it is once, few, many or the class of an expanded clone; other rows omit it.

V: TRBV6-5; D: NA; size: few; J: TRBJ1-6; DNA: TGTGCCAGCTCGAGGACAGAGGATAATTCACCCCTCCACTTT; CDR3: CASSRTEDNSPLHF
V: TRBV6-4; D: NA; size: once; J: TRBJ1-2; DNA: TGTGCCAGCAGTGAGGGGGGCTATGGCTACACCTTC; CDR3: CASSEGGYGYTF
V: TRBV6-1; D: TRBD1; size: NA; J: TRBJ2-3; DNA: TGTGCCAGCAGTGACCGGGACAGGGGAACAGATACGCAGTATTTT; CDR3: CASSDRDRGTDTQYF
V: TRBV2; D: NA; size: NA; J: TRBJ1-5; DNA: TGTGCCAGCAGTGAACAGTACGATAGCAATCAGCCCCAGCATTTT; CDR3: CASSEQYDSNQPQHF
V: TRBV6-6; D: NA; size: NA; J: TRBJ2-3; DNA: TGTGCCAGCGGAGAAGGAGATACGCAGTATTTT; CDR3: CASGEGDTQYF
V: TRBV7-9; D: NA; size: NA; J: TRBJ2-3; DNA: TGTGCCAGCAGCTACCCGACTAGAGATACGCAGTATTTT; CDR3: CASSYPTRDTQYF
V: TRBV7-9; D: TRBD1; size: NA; J: TRBJ1-6; DNA: TGTGCCAGCAGCTGGACAGGGCAGGATTCACCCCTCCACTTT; CDR3: CASSWTGQDSPLHF
V: TRBV18; D: NA; size: NA; J: TRBJ1-1; DNA: TGTGCCAGCTCACCATCGGGGGGAGTTGGTGAAGCTTTCTTT; CDR3: CASSPSGGVGEAFF
V: TRBV18; D: NA; size: NA; J: TRBJ1-5; DNA: TGTGCCAGCTCACCATCTTTGGATCAGCCCCAGCATTTT; CDR3: CASSPSLDQPQHF
V: TRBV4-1; D: NA; size: few; J: TRBJ2-7; DNA: TGCGCCAGCAGCCAACACCGTGCCGGGGACTACGAGCAGTACTTC; CDR3: CASSQHRAGDYEQYF